This T cell receptor (beta chain) was identified in a study of T cell responses to AZD1222 COVID-19 vaccine. Notes on the study in general: Breadth and depth of Spike-specific TCRs rose after two AZD1222 doses. Only six individuals given AZD1222 were seropositive at baseline. Unmutated variant regions are reportedly the target of nearly half of TCRs that are spike-specific.

A word on this clone: Its specificity is not known.

Germline CDR1 reads SGHVS; CDR2 reads FNYEAQ. Trimming cost V 0 bases and J 5 bases, with 14 bases left between them. This CDR3 spans 16 amino acids. The assay was immunoSEQ multiplex PCR, and TCRdb's table has in-frame clones only and misses some. The data show 150,000 to 180,000 clones, around nine tenths seen once. This receptor was identified in an adult in good health. The chain uses TRBV7-6 and TRBJ2-4, with D maybe TRBD1 (6 bases). The specimen was peripheral blood, collected on day 0 of AZD1222 vaccination. CDR3 region: CASSLAVGAGENIQYF. CDR3 nucleotides: TGTGCCAGCAGCTTAGCAGTGGGAGCAGGGGAAAACATTCAGTACTTC.